This T cell receptor beta chain was sequenced for a study of T-cell memory formation after mild COVID-19 (dated by TCRdb to 2020 to 2022). With regard to the full study: Most TCR sequence clusters were specific to one of the two donors. In two donors, T-cell clones that expanded and contracted after mild COVID-19 were tracked by sequencing TCRalpha and TCRbeta repertoires over time. Two young, previously healthy adult volunteers made up the cohort, one male and one female.

Ficoll-Paque density gradient centrifugation was the method used to isolate PBMCs. As to this clonotype: No antigen is known for it. The record has no base qualities; no much larger clone is one base away.

TCRdb records Illumina NovaSeq 6000 as the sequencer. cDNA libraries for TCRalpha and TCRbeta were prepared by 5'RACE using constant-segment primers, with sample barcodes and unique molecular identifiers added. RNA was extracted from every sample with Trizol reagent. Libraries were amplified in two PCR steps, with a second sample barcode and Illumina TruSeq adapters added in the second step. Sequencing of libraries was performed on an Illumina NovaSeq with 2 x 150 bp paired-end reads. The study's processing was this. With migec v1.2.7, reads were demultiplexed and then collapsed into UMI-guided consensus sequences. Using mixcr v2.1.11, UMI consensuses were aligned to TRA and TRB V and J templates and then assembled into clonotypes. A clonotype was counted as expanded or contracted only if both edgeR and NoisET called the change significant, with noise models trained on biological replicates. For edgeR calls, a false discovery rate-adjusted p below 0.01 and a log2 fold-change threshold of 1 were applied. PCA with hierarchical clustering of max-normalized trajectories of the 1000 most abundant clonotypes was used as exploratory dynamics analysis. Separately sequenced CD4+ and CD8+ repertoires were used to assign a CD4 or CD8 phenotype to each responding clone. In-frame beta chains were kept once TCRdb had trimmed the public reads at Q25 with fastp and called clones with MiXCR. Under each unique CDR3 protein, matching rows form one entry showing the most common genes and DNA. The V and J calls, along with clone size, are taken from TCRdb and not from the paper's own processing. This sample comprises 400,000 to 550,000 distinct CDR3 sequences, approximately 23% of them detected only once. Jointly, the top ten make up approximately 12% of the sample.

Taken from cysteine to phenylalanine, the CDR3 has 13 residues. This entry keeps only the CDR3 DNA: 39 bases, framed from base 1. The germline V gene gives CDR1 as SQVTM and CDR2 as ANQGSEA. The V and J ends are trimmed by 3 bases and 1 base, leaving 9 bases between them. The study at large found these results: Some responding clones were detected in pre-infection memory, suggesting pre-existing cross-reactive memory T cells joined the SARS-CoV-2 response. Clones contracting from day 15 to 85 had balanced CD4/CD8 phenotypes, while a second wave expanding from day 15 to 37 was biased towards CD4+. Contracting CD4+ clones appeared mostly in the CM and EM memory subsets, whereas CD8+ clones were enriched in EMRA. The second-wave clones that peaked on day 37 were not confirmed to be SARS-CoV-2 specific. The study included only two mild cases, and larger cohorts that include severe cases with pre-infection samples were judged to be necessary.

Sequenced material: PBMCs or a T cell subset sorted from them (not recorded which). The rearranged chain carries TRBV29-1 and TRBJ1-1; the D gene remains uncertain. The sequence derives from an adult woman who had mild COVID-19 (a few samples of this study predate the infection). The sample titles of this study are shuffled in the database, so cell type and time point are left out; the donor was told from shared clones. CDR3 protein: CSVEYNKNTEAFF. The sequenced DNA is TGCAGCGTTGAGTACAACAAGAACACTGAAGCTTTCTTT. When the CDR3 is completed using the reference TRBV29-1 and TRBJ1-1 genes on either side, the full variable domain is SAVISQKPSRDICQRGTSLTIQCQVDSQVTMMFWYRQQPGQSLTLIATANQGSEATYESGFVIDKFPISRPNLTFSTLTVSNMSPEDSSIYLCSVEYNKNTEAFFGQGTRLTVV.